This TCR beta chain is drawn from a study of blood T cell repertoires in COVID-19. The assay was immunoSEQ multiplex PCR, and TCRdb's table has in-frame clones only and misses some. The table includes approximately 330,000 clones, 70% to 90% detected once. The CDR3 runs 13 residues. V lost 4 bases to trimming and J lost 7 bases, with 13 bases between them. Germline CDR1 and CDR2: SGHTA and FQGNSA. The chain carries TRBV7-2 and TRBJ1-2; D gene unclear. The TCR originated in a woman in her 50s with active or convalescent COVID-19. Sequenced sample: peripheral blood. The CDR3 nucleotides read TGTGCCAGCAGCTCGACGGGTTCCGGTGGCTACACCTTC. Protein sequence: CASSSTGSGGYTF. Complete variable domain (other parts from reference TRBV7-2 and TRBJ1-2): GAGVSQSPSNKVTEKGKDVELRCDPISGHTALYWYRQSLGQGLEFLIYFQGNSAPDKSGLPSDRFSAERTGGSVSTLTIQRTQQEDSAVYLCASSSTGSGGYTFGSGTRLTVV.